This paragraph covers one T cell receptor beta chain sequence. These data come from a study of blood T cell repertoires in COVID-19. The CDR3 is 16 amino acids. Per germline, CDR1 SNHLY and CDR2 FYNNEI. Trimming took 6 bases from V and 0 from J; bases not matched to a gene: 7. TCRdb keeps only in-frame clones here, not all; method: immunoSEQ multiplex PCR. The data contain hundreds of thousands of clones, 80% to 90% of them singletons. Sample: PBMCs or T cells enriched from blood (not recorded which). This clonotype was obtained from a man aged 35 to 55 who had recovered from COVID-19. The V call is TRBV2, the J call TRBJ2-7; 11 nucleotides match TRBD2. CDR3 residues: CASRRGLADSSYEQYF. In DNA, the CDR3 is TGTGCCAGCAGAAGGGGACTAGCGGACAGCTCCTACGAGCAGTACTTC.